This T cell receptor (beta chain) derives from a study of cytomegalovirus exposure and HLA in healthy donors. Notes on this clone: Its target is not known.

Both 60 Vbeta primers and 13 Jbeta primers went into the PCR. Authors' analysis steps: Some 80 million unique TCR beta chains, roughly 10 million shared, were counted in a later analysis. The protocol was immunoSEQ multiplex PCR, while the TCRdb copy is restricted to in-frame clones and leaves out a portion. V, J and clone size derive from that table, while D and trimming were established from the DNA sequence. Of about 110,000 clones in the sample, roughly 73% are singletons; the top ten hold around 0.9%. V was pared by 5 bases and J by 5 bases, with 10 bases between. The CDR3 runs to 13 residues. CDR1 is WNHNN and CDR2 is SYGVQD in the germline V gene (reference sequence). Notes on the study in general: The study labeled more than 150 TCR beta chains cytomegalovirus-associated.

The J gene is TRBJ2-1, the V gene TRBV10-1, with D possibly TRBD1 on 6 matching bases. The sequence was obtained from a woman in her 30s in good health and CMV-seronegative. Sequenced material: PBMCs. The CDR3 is CASSHGTHNEQFF. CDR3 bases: TGCGCCAGCAGTCACGGGACACACAATGAGCAGTTCTTC.